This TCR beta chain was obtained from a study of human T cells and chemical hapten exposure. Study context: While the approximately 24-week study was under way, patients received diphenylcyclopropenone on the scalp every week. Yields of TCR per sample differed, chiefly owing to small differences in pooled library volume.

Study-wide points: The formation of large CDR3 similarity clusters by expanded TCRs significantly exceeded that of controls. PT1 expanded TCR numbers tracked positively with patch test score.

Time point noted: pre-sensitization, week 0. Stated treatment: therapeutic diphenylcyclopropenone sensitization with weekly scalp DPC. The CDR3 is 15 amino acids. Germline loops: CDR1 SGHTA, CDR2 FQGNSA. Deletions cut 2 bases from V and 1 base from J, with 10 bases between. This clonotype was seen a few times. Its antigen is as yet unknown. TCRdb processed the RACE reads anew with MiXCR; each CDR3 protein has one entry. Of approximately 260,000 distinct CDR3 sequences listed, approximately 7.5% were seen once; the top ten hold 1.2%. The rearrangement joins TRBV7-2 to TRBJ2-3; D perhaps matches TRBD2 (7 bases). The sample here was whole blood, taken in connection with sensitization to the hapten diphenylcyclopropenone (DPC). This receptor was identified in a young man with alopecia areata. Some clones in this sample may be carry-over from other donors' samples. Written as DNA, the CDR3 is TGTGCCAGCAGCTTAAGGGGGGGAGGCACAGATACGCAGTATTTT. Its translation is CASSLRGGGTDTQYF.